This passage covers 16 T cell receptor beta chains from one sample sequenced in a study of T-cell reconstitution after alpha-beta-depleted transplantation in children (dated by TCRdb to 2015 to 2016). Library preparation employed PCR. Sequenced on an Illumina HiSeq 2500. TCR library preparation used molecular barcoding, with unique molecular identifiers applied to normalize quantification of the TCRbeta repertoire. TCRdb reprocessing: public reads trimmed at Q25 with fastp, clones called with MiXCR, in-frame beta chains kept. One record per CDR3 amino acid sequence lists the most common genes and DNA. The sample table records around 600,000 distinct CDR3 sequences; about 10% of these occur just once. Together, the top ten hold around 4% of the sample. The sample in question was PBMCs from the stem cell graft donor, obtained from the stem cell graft. The receptors derive from a human donor who donated a stem cell graft to a child with acute myeloid leukemia.

This clonotype is a singleton in its sample. The chain joins TRBV10-3 to TRBJ2-7; no firm D call. This CDR3 contains 13 residues. Trimming left V 6 bases short and J 3 bases short, with 12 bases between. In germline, CDR1 is ENHRY, CDR2 SYGVKD. CDR3 DNA: TGTGCCATCAGCCCGACATTGGACTACGAGCAGTACTTC. This codes for CAISPTLDYEQYF.

This clonotype was found a few times. V usage is TRBV5-1 and J usage is TRBJ2-3, with 16 positions matching TRBD2. The CDR3 has 17 residues. V lost 3 bases and J lost 4; bases outside the gene matches: 5. The germline V gene encodes CDR1 SGHRS and CDR2 YFSETQ. DNA for the CDR3: TGCGCCAGCAGCTCCGCCGGGACTAGCGGGAGGGCAGATACGCAGTATTTT. Protein product: CASSSAGTSGRADTQYF. The variable domain in full, with the rest retrieved from reference TRBV5-1 and TRBJ2-3, is KAGVTQTPRYLIKTRGQQVTLSCSPISGHRSVSWYQQTPGQGLQFLFEYFSETQRNKGNFPGRFSGRQFSNSRSEMNVSTLELGDSALYLCASSSAGTSGRADTQYFGPGTRLTVL.

This chain connects TRBV20-1 to TRBJ2-3; D unclear. The CDR3 is 13 residues long. Between the trimmed V and J ends, which lost 5 bases and 6 bases, there was a span of 15 bases. Germline V gene sequence: CDR1 DFQATT, CDR2 SNEGSKA (reference sequence). In nucleotides, the CDR3 is TGCAGTGCTCCAGTGAATTCTTTGGATACGCAGTATTTT. Translated, it gives CSAPVNSLDTQYF.

V gene TRBV3-1 combines with J gene TRBJ2-7; D remains ambiguous. The V gene lost 6 bases and the J gene lost 8 bases, with 23 bases spanning the gap. Germline CDR1 and CDR2: LGHDT and YNNKEL (reference sequence). The CDR3 has 15 residues. The DNA for the CDR3 is TGTGCCAGCAGTTCCCCCGCCCCCTACCCTTCTCAGCAGTACTTC. Amino acid sequence: CASSSPAPYPSQQYF.

This clonotype was observed many times. The rearrangement joins TRBV7-2 to TRBJ1-1, with D perhaps TRBD1 (5 bases). This CDR3 has 15 amino acids. The V gene's germline CDR1 is SGHTA and CDR2 FQGNSA. Trimming pared 3 bases from V and 1 base from J, leaving 12 bases between. The CDR3 region has the DNA TGTGCCAGCAGCTTCTACAGGAGTTCGAACACTGAAGCTTTCTTT. It codes for CASSFYRSSNTEAFF.

Of note for this clonotype: This may come from a read error, since a much larger clone is one base off. The rearrangement joins TRBV20-1 to TRBJ2-1, with 9 bases aligning to TRBD2. The CDR3 spans 15 residues. Germline V gene sequence: CDR1 DFQATT, CDR2 SNEGSKA (reference sequence). CDR3 coding DNA: TGCTGTGCTAGAGGTCCTAGCGGGGAGTACAATGAGCAGTTCTTC. This translates into CCARGPSGEYNEQFF.

The sample holds a few counts of this clonotype. The chain couples TRBV30 to TRBJ2-1; 15 bases align to TRBD2. The length of the CDR3 is 17 residues. Germline trimming cut 1 base from V and 7 bases from J; bases unmatched to any gene: 8. Per germline, CDR1 GTSNPN and CDR2 SVGIG (reference sequence). DNA for the CDR3: TGTGCCTGGAGTGCCGCCCGGACTAGCGGGAGGGTTAATGAGCAGTTCTTC. It translates to CAWSAARTSGRVNEQFF.

This clonotype was counted only a few times. The J gene is TRBJ2-7, the V gene TRBV20-1, with 13 bases aligning to TRBD2. Germline CDR1 and CDR2: DFQATT and SNEGSKA (reference sequence). After removal of 5 bases from V and 6 bases from J, the junction contained 7 bases not matched to a gene. The CDR3 loop spans 14 amino acids. The CDR3 spells CSAGKTSGRFEQYF. The CDR3 DNA reads TGCAGTGCTGGTAAGACTAGCGGGAGGTTCGAGCAGTACTTC.

This clonotype was observed a handful of times. This chain joins TRBV7-8 and TRBJ2-2, with TRBD2 matching 10 bases. The CDR3 contains 17 residues. CDR1 is SGHVS and CDR2 is FQNEAQ in the germline V gene. The trim removed 1 base at V and 6 bases at J, leaving 8 bases unmatched. CDR3 bases: TGTGCCAGCAGCTTAGAAGCGGGAGGGCCTCTTTCCGGGGAGCTGTTTTTT. This translates into CASSLEAGGPLSGELFF.

The chain recombines TRBV6-5 with TRBJ2-7, with 14 positions matching TRBD2. The V gene's germline CDR1 is MNHEY and CDR2 SVGAGI. The CDR3 sequence is 16 residues long. The V segment lost 4 bases and the J segment 6 bases; nucleotides outside the gene matches: 8. The CDR3 DNA is TGTGCCAGCAGTTTGGGCCCGGGACTAGCGGGAGCCGAGCAGTACTTC. Translating it yields CASSLGPGLAGAEQYF.

The chain has TRBV4-3 and TRBJ2-7; perhaps TRBD1 as D (6 bases). This CDR3 has 15 residues. The V and J ends lost 2 bases and 1 base respectively, with 12 bases between them. Germline loops: CDR1 LGHNA, CDR2 YSLEER. The chain's CDR3 is CASSQHGDISYEQYF. CDR3 DNA sequence: TGCGCCAGCAGCCAACACGGGGACATTTCCTACGAGCAGTACTTC.

In its sample, this clonotype was seen many times. The V gene is TRBV5-1, the J gene TRBJ2-7; D unclear. The CDR3 contains 14 residues. V was trimmed by 0 bases and J by 0 bases, leaving 7 bases between them. Germline V gives CDR1 SGHRS, CDR2 YFSETQ. CDR3 residues: CASSLDQASYEQYF. The CDR3 DNA reads TGCGCCAGCAGCTTGGATCAGGCCTCCTACGAGCAGTACTTC.

This clonotype was detected only a few times. The chain has TRBV15 and TRBJ1-4; maybe TRBD1 (6 bases). CDR1 is LNHNV, CDR2 YYDKDF, per germline (reference sequence). Deletions cut 3 bases from V and 5 bases from J, with 13 bases between. The CDR3 contains 15 residues. The CDR3 DNA reads as TGTGCCACCAGCAGTCGGGGGGCGGGCAATGAAAAACTGTTTTTT. It encodes CATSSRGAGNEKLFF. The complete variable domain, with remaining parts taken from reference TRBV15 and TRBJ1-4, reads DAMVIQNPRYQVTQFGKPVTLSCSQTLNHNVMYWYQQKSSQAPKLLFHYYDKDFNNEADTPDNFQSRRPNTSFCFLDIRSPGLGDTAMYLCATSSRGAGNEKLFFGSGTQLSVL.

This chain connects TRBV15 to TRBJ2-7, with D possibly TRBD2 on 5 matching bases. The germline V gene encodes CDR1 LNHNV and CDR2 YYDKDF (reference sequence). This CDR3 has 15 amino acids. V lost 1 base to trimming and J lost 10 bases, with 20 bases between them. The CDR3 sequence: CATSRGAVARVIQYF. The CDR3 DNA is TGTGCCACCAGCAGAGGGGCCGTAGCGCGGGTCATCCAGTACTTC.

The J gene is TRBJ2-7, the V gene TRBV28, with 11 bases identical to TRBD1. There are 15 residues in the CDR3. Germline assignment: CDR1 MDHEN and CDR2 SYDVKM. Unmatched junction bases numbered 10, after V lost 6 bases and J lost 6 bases. In DNA, the CDR3 is TGTGCCAGCAGCTACCCAGGGACAGGGGGAGGCGAGCAGTACTTC. Its translation is CASSYPGTGGGEQYF.

The V and J genes are TRBV20-1 and TRBJ2-5; D is unresolved. This CDR3 comprises 12 residues. CDR1 is DFQATT and CDR2 is SNEGSKA in the germline V gene (reference sequence). Between the trimmed V and J ends, which lost 1 base and 4 bases, there was a span of 7 bases. The CDR3 loop reads CSARGAGETQYF. The CDR3 bases are TGCAGTGCTAGAGGTGCAGGAGAGACCCAGTACTTC.